This T cell receptor (beta chain) was found in a study of beta chain features in type 1 diabetes. It was via CD45RO/CCR7/CD25/CD127/CD95/CD27 that CD4+ naive, central memory, regulatory and stem cell-like memory cells were sorted. All of the sorted populations showed purity greater than 95%. Study-wide points: For type 1 diabetes patients, VDJ junctions showed fewer insertions and more deletions. Patients with Type 1 diabetes showed moderately but significantly shorter TCRB CDR3s in all four CD4+ subsets. Patients' naive, central memory and regulatory TCRB repertoires appeared more alike than those of healthy donors.

For this clone: The antigen remains undetermined.

Expressed TCRB transcripts were sequenced because the isolated RNA had all been reverse transcribed beforehand. Only in-frame clones appear in the TCRdb table, and some are missing; sequencing was by immunoSEQ multiplex PCR. Of some 360,000 clones listed, around 10% are singletons. The CDR3 sequence is 16 residues long. Per the germline V gene, CDR1 is SEHNR and CDR2 is FQNEAQ (reference sequence). V lost 5 bases, J lost 1 base, and 9 bases stayed unmatched. Sequenced input: central memory CD4+ T cells from blood. This receptor was identified in a man aged 25 to 40 with type 1 diabetes. The rearrangement uses TRBV7-9 and TRBJ2-5, with 8 bases lining up with TRBD2. CDR3 residues: CASSPGLAPAQETQYF. In DNA, the CDR3 is TGTGCCAGCAGCCCCGGACTAGCACCGGCCCAAGAGACCCAGTACTTC.